This T cell receptor beta chain stems from a study of CD8 T cells in Susac syndrome. On this clonotype itself: The target antigen is unknown.

RNA amounts of roughly 0.45 to 1 ug underwent reverse transcription with random hexamers. TCRdb reanalysed the immunoSEQ multiplex PCR reads using MiXCR and keeps one entry per CDR3 protein. The sample has about 210,000 distinct CDR3 sequences, 90% to 95% seen once. Study-level results: The study's TCR sequencing and HLA analysis drew on a certain number of individuals. That number was acknowledged as relatively small.

The CDR3 length is 15 residues. Germline V lookup: CDR1 SGHDN, CDR2 FVKESK. V lost 5 bases, J lost 11 bases, and 21 bases lay in between. Age- and sex-matched healthy donors served as the control group. TEMRA cells were enriched by FACS, while CD8+ and CD4+ T cells were obtained through a negative isolation that was performed magnetically. The sequence derives from a human donor in good health. Sequencing was done on a sample of CD4+ T cells from PBMCs. The rearrangement uses TRBV14 and TRBJ1-4; tentative D call: TRBD1 (6 bases). The CDR3 spells CASSVLAGQAMKLFF. DNA for the CDR3: TGTGCCAGCAGCGTACTAGCGGGACAAGCGATGAAACTGTTTTTT.